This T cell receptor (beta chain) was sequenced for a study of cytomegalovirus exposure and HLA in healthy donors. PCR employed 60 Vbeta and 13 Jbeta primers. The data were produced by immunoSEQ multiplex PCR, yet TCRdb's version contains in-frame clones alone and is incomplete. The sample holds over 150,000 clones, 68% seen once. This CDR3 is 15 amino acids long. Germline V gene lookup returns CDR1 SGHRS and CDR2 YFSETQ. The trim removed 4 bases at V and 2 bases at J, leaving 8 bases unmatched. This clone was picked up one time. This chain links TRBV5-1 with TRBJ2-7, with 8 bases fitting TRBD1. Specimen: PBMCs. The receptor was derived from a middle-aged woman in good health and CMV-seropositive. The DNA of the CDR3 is TGCGCCAGCAGCGCAAGGACAGGGACCCCCTACGAGCAGTACTTC. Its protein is CASSARTGTPYEQYF.